One and the same sample provided the 30 T cell receptor beta chains below, sequenced in a study of T cells in Graves' hyperthyroidism and ophthalmopathy. TCR beta CDR3 regions were amplified from RNA. Carried out on the TCR CDR3, a first-round RT-PCR used the HTBI primer set. Each CDR3 protein gets one entry after TCRdb re-called the multiplex PCR reads with MiXCR. The profile shows 90,000 to 120,000 distinct CDR3 sequences, 15% to 20% of them singletons. The sequencing sample was made of blood. These receptors originate from a woman aged 50 to 65 with Graves' hyperthyroidism.

This clonotype is medium-sized in the sample. The chain carries TRBV7-9 and TRBJ1-1; D is undetermined. This CDR3 region has 14 residues. Trimming shortened V by 2 bases and J by 4 bases, and 11 bases separated the two germline ends. Germline CDR1 and CDR2: SEHNR and FQNEAQ (reference sequence). The CDR3, as DNA: TGTGCCAGCAGCTTACTTCGGATAGGCACTGAAGCTTTCTTT. Amino acid sequence: CASSLLRIGTEAFF.

This clonotype was detected many times. The chain combines TRBV20-1 with TRBJ2-1; no clear D. The CDR3 runs to 17 residues. Germline V gives CDR1 DFQATT, CDR2 SNEGSKA (reference sequence). V was trimmed by 0 bases and J by 6 bases, leaving 21 bases between them. Written as DNA, the CDR3 is TGCAGTGCTAGAGATCGTAGGCTAGTCCAATACCTCAATGAGCAGTTCTTC. Its translation: CSARDRRLVQYLNEQFF.

This clonotype was recorded at least ten times. The rearrangement joins TRBV5-1 to TRBJ2-7; tentative D call: TRBD2 (5 bases). The germline gives CDR1 SGHRS, CDR2 YFSETQ. Trimming removed 4 bases at V and 0 bases at J, with 11 bases between. This CDR3 has 14 amino acids. The CDR3 region is CASSLGLDSYEQYF. The CDR3 DNA reads as TGCGCCAGCAGCCTTGGACTGGACTCCTACGAGCAGTACTTC.

This clonotype was counted many times. The chain uses TRBV6-2 or TRBV6-3 and TRBJ2-1; D remains ambiguous. The CDR3 consists of 13 residues. Germline CDR1 MNHEY, CDR2 SVGEGT. V gave up 6 bases and J gave up 6 bases, with 12 bases separating them. The CDR3 nucleotides are TGTGCCAGCAGAGACTCGGGTGGCAATGAGCAGTTCTTC. Residues: CASRDSGGNEQFF.

This clonotype was recorded many times. The chain links TRBV2 to TRBJ1-5; 8 bases are a match to TRBD1. Germline values: CDR1 SNHLY, CDR2 FYNNEI. The CDR3 is 15 amino acids. Unmatched junction bases numbered 6, after V lost 6 bases and J lost 2 bases. In DNA, the CDR3 is TGTGCCAGCAGCCGCGGACAGGGCGGCAATCAGCCCCAGCATTTT. As protein: CASSRGQGGNQPQHF.

This chain links TRBV7-9 with TRBJ1-3, with no clear D. The CDR3 runs to 14 residues. Trimming stripped 6 bases from V and 0 bases from J, with 9 bases between. CDR1 and CDR2 (germline): SEHNR, FQNEAQ (reference sequence). The CDR3 region is CASSWARSGNTIYF. The CDR3 coding sequence is TGTGCCAGCAGTTGGGCTCGCTCTGGAAACACCATATATTTT.

This clonotype was picked up many times. The rearrangement joins TRBV30 to TRBJ1-5; D ambiguous. The CDR3 has 14 residues. CDR1 GTSNPN and CDR2 SVGIG come from the germline V gene (reference sequence). Trimming stripped 2 bases from V and 3 bases from J, with 11 bases between. The CDR3 protein is CAWSRSVFNQPQHF. The CDR3 nucleotides read TGTGCCTGGAGTCGTTCAGTTTTCAATCAGCCCCAGCATTTT.

This clonotype was recorded at least ten times. The V and J genes are TRBV12-3 or TRBV12-4 and TRBJ1-1; 10 nucleotides match TRBD1. CDR3 size: 14 residues. The V segment lost 4 bases and the J segment 12 bases; nucleotides outside the gene matches: 11. CDR3 nucleotide sequence: TGTGCCAGCAGTTCGGGACAGGGGAAGGAAGAAACTTTCTTT. Residues: CASSSGQGKEETFF.

In this sample, this clonotype turned up many times. The genes are TRBV6-1 and TRBJ1-5, with no clear D. Germline V gene sequence: CDR1 MNHNS, CDR2 SASEGT. V was clipped by 8 bases and J by 0 bases, with 14 bases between them. CDR3 size: 15 residues. The CDR3 sequence is CASLRQENSNQPQHF. As DNA, the CDR3 is TGTGCCAGCCTCCGACAAGAAAATAGCAATCAGCCCCAGCATTTT.

This clonotype was counted at least ten times. The chain combines TRBV12-3 or TRBV12-4 with TRBJ2-7, with D possibly being TRBD2 (5 bases). The CDR3 consists of 15 residues. V was clipped by 5 bases and J by 0 bases, with 14 bases between them. The CDR3 loop is CASSPLSGDSYEQYV. The CDR3 DNA sequence: TGTGCCAGCAGTCCCCTCAGCGGAGACTCCTACGAGCAGTACGTC.

This clonotype was recorded at least ten times. V and J are TRBV14 and TRBJ2-3, with D possibly matching TRBD2 (6 bases). CDR1 is SGHDN, CDR2 FVKESK, per germline. This CDR3 has 16 amino acids. The V gene lost 0 bases and the J gene lost 2 bases, with 12 bases spanning the gap. For the CDR3, the DNA is TGTGCCAGCAGCCAAGATGTCGGGGGTTTCACAGATACGCAGTATTTT. Translated: CASSQDVGGFTDTQYF.

This clonotype was picked up many times. V gene TRBV18 combines with J gene TRBJ2-1; D might be TRBD1 (6 bases). Trimming took off 8 bases at V and 5 bases at J, with 16 bases between the two ends. Germline V gene lookup returns CDR1 KGHSH and CDR2 LQKENI. This CDR3 is built from 14 residues. The CDR3 DNA sequence: TGTGCCAGCGTCAAGGGACACCTGAACAATGAGCAGTTCTTC. Translated, it gives CASVKGHLNNEQFF.

This clonotype was recorded at least ten times. V usage is TRBV7-2 and J usage is TRBJ1-6; D is uncertain. The V gene lost 1 base and the J gene lost 0 bases, with 7 bases spanning the gap. The CDR3 length is 16 residues. Looked up from germline, CDR1 is SGHTA and CDR2 is FQGNSA. The chain's CDR3 is CASSLVDSSYNSPLHF. The DNA for the CDR3 is TGTGCCAGCAGCTTAGTCGATAGCTCCTATAATTCACCCCTCCACTTT.

At least ten counts were recorded for this clonotype. The V and J genes are TRBV7-2 and TRBJ2-4; D gene ambiguous. Trimming removed 3 bases at V and 8 bases at J, with 20 bases between. Germline CDR1 and CDR2: SGHTA and FQGNSA. The CDR3 runs to 16 residues. Written as DNA, the CDR3 is TGTGCCAGCAGCTTTTCGGCTCGCGGCCTCATGTACATTCAGTACTTC. Translating it yields CASSFSARGLMYIQYF.

This clonotype was observed many times. The genes are TRBV6-2 or TRBV6-3 and TRBJ2-7; D remains unclear. Germline CDR1 reads MNHEY; CDR2 reads SVGEGT. V was clipped by 6 bases and J by 6 bases, with 15 bases between them. This CDR3 region has 13 residues. The CDR3 reads CASRQPSQFEQYV. The CDR3, as DNA: TGTGCCAGCAGACAGCCCTCCCAGTTCGAGCAGTACGTC.

This clonotype was seen many times. The chain employs TRBV6-1 and TRBJ1-3, with D possibly being TRBD1 (5 bases). This CDR3 region has 14 residues. Deletions cut 5 bases from V and 3 bases from J, with 11 bases between. CDR1 is MNHNS, CDR2 SASEGT, per germline. The CDR3 sequence: CASSYGGDGNTIYF. For the CDR3, the DNA is TGTGCCAGCAGTTATGGAGGGGATGGAAACACCATATATTTT.

This clonotype appeared many times. The V call is TRBV19, the J call TRBJ1-1; D is undetermined. This CDR3 spans 14 amino acids. V was clipped by 5 bases and J by 3 bases, with 13 bases between them. In germline, CDR1 is LNHDA, CDR2 SQIVND (reference sequence). The CDR3 is CASSQISAHTEAFF. CDR3 nucleotide sequence: TGTGCCAGTAGTCAAATCAGCGCCCACACTGAAGCTTTCTTT. Full variable domain (rest looked up from reference TRBV19 and TRBJ1-1): DGGITQSPKYLFRKEGQNVTLSCEQNLNHDAMYWYRQDPGQGLRLIYYSQIVNDFQKGDIAEGYSVSREKKESFPLTVTSAQKNPTAFYLCASSQISAHTEAFFGQGTRLTVV.

This clonotype has a count of ten or more. This chain links TRBV20-1 with TRBJ2-1; 9 positions match TRBD2. The length of the CDR3 is 15 residues. Looked up from germline, CDR1 is DFQATT and CDR2 is SNEGSKA (reference sequence). V trimming: 3 bases; J trimming: 1 base; junction bases outside the gene matches: 4. This chain's CDR3 is CSASPSGESYNEQFF. CDR3 coding DNA: TGCAGTGCTAGTCCTAGCGGGGAATCCTACAATGAGCAGTTCTTC.

This clonotype came up many times. The chain is built from TRBV6-1 and TRBJ2-7, with D hard to call. V was trimmed by 4 bases and J by 3 bases, leaving 7 bases between them. Germline V CDR1 and CDR2: MNHNS, SASEGT. There are 12 residues in the CDR3. The CDR3 is CASSGGSYEQYF. CDR3 sequence (DNA): TGTGCCAGCAGTGGGGGTAGCTACGAGCAGTACTTC.

This clonotype has at least ten counts. CDR3 loop: CAARDRPNADSPLHF. CDR3 nucleotides: TGTGCCGCCAGGGACAGACCGAACGCTGATTCACCCCTCCACTTT. The chain joins TRBV10-3 to TRBJ1-6; 7 bases match TRBD1. Losses at the gene ends were 11 bases for V and 8 bases for J; bases not matched to a gene: 15. CDR1 and CDR2 (germline): ENHRY, SYGVKD. The CDR3 sequence is 15 residues long.

This clonotype has at least ten counts. This rearrangement joins TRBV20-1 to TRBJ1-1; D is uncertain. This CDR3 has 11 amino acids. The V end lost 7 bases, the J end lost 0 bases, and 6 bases lay between the germline ends. Germline CDR1 and CDR2: DFQATT and SNEGSKA (reference sequence). This CDR3 is CSVRVNTEAFF. The CDR3 DNA reads TGCAGTGTAAGGGTGAACACTGAAGCTTTCTTT.

This clonotype was counted ten times or more. The chain joins TRBV20-1 to TRBJ2-5; D tentatively reads TRBD1 or TRBD2 (7 bases each). This CDR3 has 14 amino acids. The germline V gene encodes CDR1 DFQATT and CDR2 SNEGSKA (reference sequence). The V end lost 0 bases, the J end lost 5 bases, and 13 bases lay between the germline ends. The CDR3 sequence is CSARDQGGGETQYF. CDR3 nucleotides: TGCAGTGCTAGAGATCAGGGGGGAGGGGAGACCCAGTACTTC.

The rearrangement links TRBV29-1 to TRBJ1-1; the D gene is possibly TRBD1 (5 bases). Germline V gives CDR1 SQVTM, CDR2 ANQGSEA. V was clipped by 4 bases and J by 5 bases, with 14 bases between them. The CDR3 consists of 13 residues. The CDR3 here is CSVGQGGRTEAFF. The CDR3 DNA reads TGCAGCGTTGGGCAGGGCGGTAGGACTGAAGCTTTCTTT.

The chain uses TRBV12-3 or TRBV12-4 and TRBJ2-3, with TRBD2 identical over 10 bases. V shed 4 bases, J shed 6 bases, and the junction held 10 bases outside the gene matches. This CDR3 is 16 amino acids long. CDR3 in DNA: TGTGCCAGCAGTTCGAACCGGACTAGCGGAGGGGATACGCAGTATTTT. This codes for CASSSNRTSGGDTQYF.

This clonotype was seen many times. The CDR3 nucleotides are TGCAGTGCTAGAGATGGGGGGACTAGCGGGGGGGCGCCCCAAGAGACCCAGTACTTC. It encodes CSARDGGTSGGAPQETQYF. V is TRBV20-1 and J is TRBJ2-5; TRBD2 agrees at 16 bases. This CDR3 region has 19 residues. The ends lost 0 bases at V and 1 base at J; junction bases unmatched: 8. CDR1 is DFQATT and CDR2 is SNEGSKA in the germline V gene (reference sequence).

This clonotype occurred many times. The chain carries TRBV5-1 and TRBJ2-3, with 9 nucleotides matching TRBD2. J was trimmed by 0 bases and V by 0 bases; bases with no gene match: 5. Germline V gives CDR1 SGHRS, CDR2 YFSETQ. This CDR3 has 17 amino acids. CDR3: CASSLGLTSGSTDTQYF. CDR3 nucleotide sequence: TGCGCCAGCAGCTTGGGCTTGACTAGCGGCAGCACAGATACGCAGTATTTT.

CDR3 residues: CASSPGILNTEAFF. In nucleotides, the CDR3 is TGTGCCAGCAGCCCAGGGATTTTGAACACTGAAGCTTTCTTT. The chain joins TRBV5-6 to TRBJ1-1, with D tentatively TRBD1 (5 bases). V lost 4 bases and J 0 bases, leaving 10 bases between the germline ends. The CDR3 contains 14 residues. The germline V gene has CDR1 SGHDT and CDR2 YYEEEE. Full variable domain (missing parts from reference TRBV5-6 and TRBJ1-1): DAGVTQSPTHLIKTRGQQVTLRCSPKSGHDTVSWYQQALGQGPQFIFQYYEEEERQRGNFPDRFSGHQFPNYSSELNVNALLLGDSALYLCASSPGILNTEAFFGQGTRLTVV.

This clonotype was seen many times. V is TRBV28 and J is TRBJ2-1; no firm D call. Trimming removed 7 bases at V and 4 bases at J, with 11 bases between. CDR1 is MDHEN, CDR2 SYDVKM, per germline. This CDR3 region has 13 residues. The DNA for the CDR3 is TGTGCCAGCACTACGCCCGGGTACAATGAGCAGTTCTTC. As protein: CASTTPGYNEQFF.

In its sample, this clonotype was seen a few times. The CDR3 is CASSLGDGTYEQYF. CDR3 coding DNA: TGTGCCAGCAGTTTGGGGGACGGCACCTACGAGCAGTACTTC. The rearrangement links TRBV12-3 or TRBV12-4 to TRBJ2-7; D tentatively reads TRBD1 or TRBD2 (5 bases each). There are 14 residues in the CDR3. The germline V and J ends were trimmed by 3 bases and 2 bases, with 11 bases remaining between them.

This clonotype showed up many times. The V gene is TRBV20-1, the J gene TRBJ1-2; no reliable D call. V dropped 3 bases and J dropped 4 bases, with 12 bases sitting between them. The CDR3 contains 13 residues. Germline values: CDR1 DFQATT, CDR2 SNEGSKA (reference sequence). Written as DNA, the CDR3 is TGCAGTGCTAGTGGTGGGCGGATCTATGGCTACACCTTC. Its translation is CSASGGRIYGYTF.